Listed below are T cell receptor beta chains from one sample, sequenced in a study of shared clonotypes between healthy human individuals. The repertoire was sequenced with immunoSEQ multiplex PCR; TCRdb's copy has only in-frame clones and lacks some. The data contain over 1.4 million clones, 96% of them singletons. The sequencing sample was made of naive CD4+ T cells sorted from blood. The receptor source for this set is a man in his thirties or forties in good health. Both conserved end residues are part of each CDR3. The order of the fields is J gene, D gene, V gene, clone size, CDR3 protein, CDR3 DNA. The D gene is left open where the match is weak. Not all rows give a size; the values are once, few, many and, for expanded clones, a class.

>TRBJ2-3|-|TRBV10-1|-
CASSAGSRTDTQYF
TGCGCCAGCAGTGCAGGCAGTAGAACAGATACGCAGTATTTT
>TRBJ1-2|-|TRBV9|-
CASSDPGRDYGYTF
TGTGCCAGCAGTGACCCGGGACGCGACTATGGCTACACCTTC
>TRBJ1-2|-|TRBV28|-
CASSPPGQNYGYTF
TGTGCCAGCAGTCCCCCGGGACAAAACTATGGCTACACCTTC
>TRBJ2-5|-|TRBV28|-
CASRVPAAETQYF
TGTGCCAGCAGGGTCCCAGCCGCAGAGACCCAGTACTTC
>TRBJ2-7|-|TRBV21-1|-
CASSKDLGLAPYEQYF
TGTGCCAGCAGCAAAGATTTGGGTCTAGCGCCCTACGAGCAGTACTTC
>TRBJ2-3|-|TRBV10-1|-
CASSESAQRTDTQYF
TGCGCCAGCAGTGAGTCGGCGCAGCGCACAGATACGCAGTATTTT
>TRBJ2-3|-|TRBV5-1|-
CASSLEDTQYF
TGCGCCAGCAGCCTAGAGGATACGCAGTATTTT
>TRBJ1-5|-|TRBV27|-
CASKVGVNQPQHF
TGTGCCAGCAAGGTCGGGGTCAATCAGCCCCAGCATTTT
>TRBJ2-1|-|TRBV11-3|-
CASSLGGTYNEQFF
TGTGCCAGCAGCTTAGGCGGGACCTACAATGAGCAGTTCTTC
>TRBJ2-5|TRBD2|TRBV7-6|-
CASSLGGGRLAGRQYF
TGTGCCAGCAGCTTAGGAGGGGGACGACTAGCGGGACGCCAGTACTTC
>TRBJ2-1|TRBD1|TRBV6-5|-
CASSTTGGPYNEQFF
TGTGCCAGCAGTACGACAGGGGGCCCCTACAATGAGCAGTTCTTC
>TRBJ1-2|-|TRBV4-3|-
CASSQVEWDYGYTF
TGCGCCAGCAGCCAAGTGGAATGGGACTATGGCTACACCTTC
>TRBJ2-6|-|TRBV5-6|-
CASSSPGRPDSGANVLTF
TGTGCCAGCAGCTCGCCCGGTAGACCAGACTCTGGGGCCAACGTCCTGACTTTC
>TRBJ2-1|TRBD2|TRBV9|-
CASSVRASGNNEQFF
TGTGCCAGCAGCGTACGGGCTAGCGGGAACAATGAGCAGTTCTTC
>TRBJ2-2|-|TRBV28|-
CASSTGSTGELFF
TGTGCCAGCAGTACAGGGAGCACCGGGGAGCTGTTTTTT
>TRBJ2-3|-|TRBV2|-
CASRVTGIPLTDTQYF
TGTGCCAGCCGCGTCACAGGAATCCCACTCACAGATACGCAGTATTTT
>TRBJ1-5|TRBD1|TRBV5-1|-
CASSLGAGGGQPQHF
TGCGCCAGCAGCTTGGGGGCAGGGGGCGGTCAGCCCCAGCATTTT
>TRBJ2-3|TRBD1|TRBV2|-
CASRVYRGPDTQYF
TGTGCCAGCAGGGTCTACAGGGGACCAGATACGCAGTATTTT
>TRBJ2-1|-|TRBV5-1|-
CASSLGAVGHGSYNEQFF
TGCGCCAGCAGCTTGGGGGCGGTGGGTCACGGTTCCTACAATGAGCAGTTCTTC
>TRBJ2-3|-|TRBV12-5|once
CASGGVGFTDTQYF
TGTGCTAGTGGTGGGGTGGGGTTCACAGATACGCAGTATTTT
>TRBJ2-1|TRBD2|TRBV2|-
CASSVPGGPYEQFF
TGTGCCAGCAGTGTCCCGGGAGGGCCGTATGAGCAGTTCTTC
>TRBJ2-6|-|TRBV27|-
CASSLISGANVLTF
TGTGCCAGCAGTTTAATCTCTGGGGCCAACGTCCTGACTTTC
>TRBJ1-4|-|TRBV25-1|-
CASSDRPGAGEKLFF
TGTGCCAGCAGTGACCGACCGGGCGCGGGTGAAAAACTGTTTTTT
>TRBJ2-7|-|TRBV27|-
CASSLSGGTVSEQYF
TGTGCCAGCAGTTTATCGGGGGGTACGGTTAGCGAGCAGTACTTC
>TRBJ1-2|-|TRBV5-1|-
CASSSGELGGYTF
TGCGCCAGCAGCTCTGGGGAACTGGGGGGCTACACCTTC
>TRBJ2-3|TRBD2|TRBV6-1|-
CASSERSSGSTDTQYF
TGTGCCAGCAGTGAAAGATCTAGCGGGAGCACAGATACGCAGTATTTT
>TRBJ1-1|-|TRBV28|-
CASSFASQAFF
TGTGCCAGCAGTTTTGCCTCCCAAGCTTTCTTT
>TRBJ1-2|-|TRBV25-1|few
CASSEHGGSGYGYTF
TGTGCCAGCAGTGAACACGGGGGGTCTGGCTATGGCTACACCTTC
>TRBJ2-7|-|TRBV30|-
CAWGPKNYEQYF
TGTGCCTGGGGCCCGAAGAATTACGAGCAGTACTTC
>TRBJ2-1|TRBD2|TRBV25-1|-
CASSEGQLAGVYNEQFF
TGTGCCAGCAGTGAAGGTCAGCTAGCGGGGGTATACAATGAGCAGTTCTTC